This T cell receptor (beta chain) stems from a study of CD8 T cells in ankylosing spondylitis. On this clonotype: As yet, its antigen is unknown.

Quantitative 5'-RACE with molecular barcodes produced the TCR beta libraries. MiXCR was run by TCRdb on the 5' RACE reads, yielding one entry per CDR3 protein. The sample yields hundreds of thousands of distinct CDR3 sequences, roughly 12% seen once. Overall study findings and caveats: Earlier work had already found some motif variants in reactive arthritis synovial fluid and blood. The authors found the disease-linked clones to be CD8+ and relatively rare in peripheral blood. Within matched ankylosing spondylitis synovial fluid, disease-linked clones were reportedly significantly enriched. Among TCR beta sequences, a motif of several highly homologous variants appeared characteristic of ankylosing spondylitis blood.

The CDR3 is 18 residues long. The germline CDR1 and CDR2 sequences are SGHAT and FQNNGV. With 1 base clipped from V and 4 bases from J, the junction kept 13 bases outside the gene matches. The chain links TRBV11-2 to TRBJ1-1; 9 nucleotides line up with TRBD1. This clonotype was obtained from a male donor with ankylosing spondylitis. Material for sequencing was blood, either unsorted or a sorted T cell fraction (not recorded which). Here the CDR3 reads CASSLVLGQGRKVTEAFF. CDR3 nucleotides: TGTGCCAGCAGCTTAGTTCTCGGACAGGGGAGGAAAGTCACTGAAGCTTTCTTT. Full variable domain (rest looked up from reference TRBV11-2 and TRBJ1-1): EAGVAQSPRYKIIEKRQSVAFWCNPISGHATLYWYQQILGQGPKLLIQFQNNGVVDDSQLPKDRFSAERLKGVDSTLKIQPAKLEDSAVYLCASSLVLGQGRKVTEAFFGQGTRLTVV.